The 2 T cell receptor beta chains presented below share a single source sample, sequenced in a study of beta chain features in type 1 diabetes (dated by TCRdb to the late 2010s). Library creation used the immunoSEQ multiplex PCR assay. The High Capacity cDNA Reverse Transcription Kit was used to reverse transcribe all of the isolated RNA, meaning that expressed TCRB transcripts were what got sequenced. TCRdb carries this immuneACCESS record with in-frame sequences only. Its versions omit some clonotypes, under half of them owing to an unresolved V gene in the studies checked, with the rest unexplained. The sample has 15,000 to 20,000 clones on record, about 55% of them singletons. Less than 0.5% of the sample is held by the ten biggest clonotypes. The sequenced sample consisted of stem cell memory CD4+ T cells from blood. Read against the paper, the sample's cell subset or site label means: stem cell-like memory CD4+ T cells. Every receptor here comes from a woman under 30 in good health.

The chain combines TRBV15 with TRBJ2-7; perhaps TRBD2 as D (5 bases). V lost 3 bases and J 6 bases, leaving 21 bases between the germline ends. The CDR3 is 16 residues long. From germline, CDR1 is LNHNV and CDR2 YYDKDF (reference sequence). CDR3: CATSSTPGFSRGEQYF. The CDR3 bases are TGTGCCACCAGCAGCACACCGGGATTTTCTCGGGGCGAGCAGTACTTC.

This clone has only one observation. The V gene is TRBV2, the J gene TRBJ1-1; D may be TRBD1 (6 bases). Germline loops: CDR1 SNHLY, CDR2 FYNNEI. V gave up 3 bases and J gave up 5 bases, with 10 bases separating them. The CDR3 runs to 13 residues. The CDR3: CASSDRQGTEAFF. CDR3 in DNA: TGTGCCAGCAGTGACCGGCAGGGGACTGAAGCTTTCTTT.